Shown below are 25 T cell receptor beta chains from a single sample sequenced in a study of yellow fever vaccine responses in identical twins. TCRdb ran MiXCR on the RT-PCR reads and lists one entry per CDR3 protein. The repertoire includes more than 2,000 distinct CDR3 sequences, 7.4% of them detected once, and less than 5% sits in the top ten. The specimen comprised T cells from blood (PBMCs), unsorted or a sorted subset (not recorded which), sampled roughly 2 years after vaccination. The receptors originated from a woman younger than 35 who received the yellow fever vaccine.

The J gene is TRBJ1-5, the V gene TRBV5-4; 7 bases are a match to TRBD1. V trimming: 1 base; J trimming: 4 bases; junction bases outside the gene matches: 5. The CDR3 sequence is 15 residues long. CDR1 and CDR2 (germline): SGHNT, YYREEE (reference sequence). The CDR3 region has the DNA TGTGCCAGCAGCTTGTTCAGGGGGTCTAATCAGCCCCAGCATTTT. As protein: CASSLFRGSNQPQHF.

The chain uses TRBV24-1 and TRBJ2-3; D possibly corresponds to TRBD1 (5 bases). Germline-derived CDR1 and CDR2 are KGHDR and SFDVKD. The CDR3 runs to 15 residues. Deletions cut 3 bases from V and 0 bases from J, with 9 bases between. This CDR3 is CATSDRRQSTDTQYF. CDR3 DNA sequence: TGTGCCACCAGTGATCGAAGACAGAGCACAGATACGCAGTATTTT.

V and J are TRBV4-2 and TRBJ1-1, with TRBD1 matching over 7 bases. Germline-derived CDR1 and CDR2 are LGHNA and YNFKEQ. This CDR3 spans 14 amino acids. Losses at the gene ends were 6 bases for V and 3 bases for J; bases not matched to a gene: 7. CDR3 nucleotides: TGTGCCAGCAGTCCACAGGGGTGGGACACTGAAGCTTTCTTT. Its translation: CASSPQGWDTEAFF.

Only a few counts were recorded for this clonotype. This sequence joins TRBV4-1 and TRBJ2-7, with D unclear. This CDR3 is 13 amino acids long. The germline V gene encodes CDR1 MGHRA and CDR2 YSYEKL. The V end lost 0 bases, the J end lost 2 bases, and 5 bases lay between the germline ends. This chain's CDR3 is CASSQDSPYEQYF. The CDR3 coding sequence is TGCGCCAGCAGCCAAGATTCGCCCTACGAGCAGTACTTC.

This clonotype was observed a handful of times. The chain links TRBV10-3 to TRBJ2-7; 9 nucleotides agree with TRBD2. The CDR3 contains 13 residues. Germline CDR1 reads ENHRY; CDR2 reads SYGVKD. J was trimmed by 1 base and V by 10 bases; bases with no gene match: 5. CDR3 residues: CATTSGSSYEQYF. The DNA for the CDR3 is TGTGCCACCACTAGCGGGTCTTCCTACGAGCAGTACTTC.

This clonotype appeared a few times. The chain joins TRBV28 to TRBJ2-5; tentative D call: TRBD1 (5 bases). The CDR3 contains 12 residues. Per the germline V gene, CDR1 is MDHEN and CDR2 is SYDVKM. V was clipped by 2 bases and J by 5 bases, with 6 bases between them. The CDR3 bases are TGTGCCAGCAGTTTAAACAGGGAGACCCAGTACTTC. Protein sequence: CASSLNRETQYF. The complete variable domain, with remaining parts taken from reference TRBV28 and TRBJ2-5, reads DVKVTQSSRYLVKRTGEKVFLECVQDMDHENMFWYRQDPGLGLRLIYFSYDVKMKEKGDIPEGYSVSREKKERFSLILESASTNQTSMYLCASSLNRETQYFGPGTRLLVL.

The chain recombines TRBV10-3 with TRBJ2-1; 9 bases line up with TRBD2. The CDR3 has 16 residues. CDR1 is ENHRY, CDR2 SYGVKD, per germline. V shed 2 bases and J 5 bases; nucleotides not matched to a gene: 7. The CDR3 reads CAISEGVSGGHNEQFF. The CDR3 coding sequence is TGTGCCATCAGTGAGGGGGTTAGCGGGGGCCACAATGAGCAGTTCTTC.

J is TRBJ2-4 and V is TRBV19; tentatively, D is TRBD2 (5 bases). Trimming stripped 3 bases from V and 1 base from J, with 10 bases between. Germline CDR1 and CDR2: LNHDA and SQIVND (reference sequence). The CDR3 contains 15 residues. The CDR3 protein is CASSMSGTAKNIQYF. CDR3 sequence (DNA): TGTGCCAGTAGTATGAGCGGCACTGCCAAAAACATTCAGTACTTC.

This rearrangement joins TRBV12-3 or TRBV12-4 to TRBJ1-1; D is possibly TRBD1 (5 bases). There are 14 residues in the CDR3. The V gene lost 6 bases and the J gene lost 6 bases, with 17 bases spanning the gap. The CDR3 region is CASSPNEGVPEAFF. In DNA, the CDR3 is TGTGCCAGCAGCCCTAACGAAGGGGTGCCTGAAGCTTTCTTT.

This clonotype turned up a few times. The chain has TRBV11-1 and TRBJ2-5; TRBD1 agrees at 11 bases. This CDR3 spans 15 amino acids. Germline CDR1 SGHAT, CDR2 FQDESV (reference sequence). V lost 5 bases and J lost 6; bases outside the gene matches: 8. The CDR3 loop reads CASSVGQGARKTQYF. The CDR3 nucleotides read TGTGCCAGCAGCGTCGGACAGGGGGCGAGGAAGACCCAGTACTTC. Full variable domain (rest looked up from reference TRBV11-1 and TRBJ2-5): EAEVAQSPRYKITEKSQAVAFWCDPISGHATLYWYRQILGQGPELLVQFQDESVVDDSQLPKDRFSAERLKGVDSTLKIQPAELGDSAMYLCASSVGQGARKTQYFGPGTRLLVL.

Only a few counts were recorded for this clonotype. The germline gene is not matched at one end of the junction; a read error may be the cause. The chain couples TRBV7-7 to TRBJ2-7; a possible D gene is TRBD1 (6 bases). The V gene's germline CDR1 is SSHAT and CDR2 FNYEAQ (reference sequence). The CDR3 length is 14 residues. Here the CDR3 DNA reads TGTGCTAGCAGCTTAGAGGACAGTCTCCCATTCCGGTACTTC. The encoded protein is CASSLEDSLPFRYF.

J is TRBJ2-1 and V is TRBV15; 9 bases match TRBD1. The CDR3 totals 15 residues. V shed 1 base, J shed 9 bases, and the junction held 7 bases outside the gene matches. Germline assignment: CDR1 LNHNV and CDR2 YYDKDF (reference sequence). The CDR3 here is CATSRGGQGVSEQFF. CDR3 sequence (DNA): TGTGCCACCAGCAGAGGGGGACAGGGCGTTAGTGAGCAGTTCTTC.

This clonotype was seen a handful of times. The chain carries TRBV6-1 and TRBJ2-2; 7 positions match TRBD1. Trimming cost V 8 bases and J 1 base; bases outside gene matches: 1. Germline CDR1 and CDR2: MNHNS and SASEGT. The CDR3 loop spans 13 amino acids. In DNA, the CDR3 is TGTGCCAGCGGGGACAGGAACACCGGGGAGCTGTTTTTT. This encodes CASGDRNTGELFF.

The rearrangement joins TRBV28 to TRBJ2-7, with D uncertain. The CDR3 sequence is 14 residues long. V lost 3 bases and J lost 5, with 14 bases in between. Germline-derived CDR1 and CDR2 are MDHEN and SYDVKM. The CDR3 is CASSLGLEADEQYF. In DNA, the CDR3 is TGTGCCAGCAGTTTGGGCCTCGAAGCCGACGAGCAGTACTTC. The variable domain in full, completed from reference TRBV28 and TRBJ2-7, reads DVKVTQSSRYLVKRTGEKVFLECVQDMDHENMFWYRQDPGLGLRLIYFSYDVKMKEKGDIPEGYSVSREKKERFSLILESASTNQTSMYLCASSLGLEADEQYFGPGTRLTVT.

This chain uses TRBV7-6 with TRBJ2-7; tentative D call: TRBD1 (8 bases). Trimming took 6 bases from V and 6 from J, leaving 15 bases between them. CDR1 is SGHVS and CDR2 is FNYEAQ in the germline V gene. The CDR3 covers 13 residues. The CDR3 reads CASSKNRGGEQYF. CDR3 bases: TGTGCCAGCAGTAAAAACAGGGGGGGCGAGCAGTACTTC.

The V gene is TRBV4-3, the J gene TRBJ2-1; 10 positions agree with TRBD1. V shed 4 bases, J shed 8 bases, and the junction held 5 bases outside the gene matches. The CDR3 runs to 14 residues. The germline V gene has CDR1 LGHNA and CDR2 YSLEER. CDR3 nucleotides: TGCGCCAGCAGCCGACAGGGGGCAATCGATGAGCAGTTCTTC. It yields the protein CASSRQGAIDEQFF.

This clonotype was detected only a few times. The chain couples TRBV4-2 to TRBJ2-5; TRBD2 might be the D (6 bases). Germline-derived CDR1 and CDR2 are LGHNA and YNFKEQ. V lost 4 bases to trimming and J lost 5 bases, with 14 bases between them. CDR3 length: 14 residues. The CDR3 nucleotides are TGTGCCAGCAGCCTCCGCGGGGTGACGGAGACCCAGTACTTC. Amino acid sequence: CASSLRGVTETQYF.

The genes are TRBV10-1 and TRBJ2-4; TRBD2 is a possible D gene (6 bases). CDR3 length equals 17 residues. V was clipped by 2 bases and J by 0 bases, with 14 bases between them. Germline V gene sequence: CDR1 WNHNN, CDR2 SYGVQD (reference sequence). The CDR3 loop is CASSEGGTGLAKNIQYF. As DNA, the CDR3 is TGCGCCAGCAGTGAGGGCGGGACCGGTCTAGCCAAAAACATTCAGTACTTC.

This clonotype has more than one count but fewer than ten. The V gene is TRBV4-1, the J gene TRBJ1-6, with D tentatively TRBD1 (6 bases). The CDR3 runs to 15 residues. Germline loops: CDR1 MGHRA, CDR2 YSYEKL. V was pared by 1 base and J by 7 bases, with 11 bases between. The DNA of the CDR3 is TGCGCCAGCAGCCAAGCACACAGGGAGAATTCACCCCTCCACTTT. Its protein product is CASSQAHRENSPLHF.

This clonotype is termed medium-sized (0.01 to 0.1%). The chain uses TRBV10-3 and TRBJ1-2, with D possibly matching TRBD1 (6 bases). The V gene's germline CDR1 is ENHRY and CDR2 SYGVKD. The CDR3 is 15 residues long. V was cut by 6 bases and J by 1 base, with 15 bases left in between. The CDR3 sequence is CAIRPDGGGNYGYTF. In DNA, the CDR3 is TGTGCCATCAGACCGGACGGAGGGGGTAACTATGGCTACACCTTC.

A few counts support this clonotype. The chain uses TRBV5-1 and TRBJ2-5; D is ambiguous. CDR3 length: 15 residues. With 0 bases removed from V and 1 base from J, the gap between germline ends came to 10 bases. Germline CDR1 SGHRS, CDR2 YFSETQ. The CDR3 region is CASSLVLAPQETQYF. CDR3 DNA: TGCGCCAGCAGCTTGGTATTAGCCCCCCAAGAGACCCAGTACTTC.

This clonotype counts as medium-sized. J is TRBJ2-1 and V is TRBV10-3, with TRBD2 matching 7 bases. This CDR3 region has 13 residues. Looked up from germline, CDR1 is ENHRY and CDR2 is SYGVKD. Trimming removed 6 bases from V and 5 bases from J; junction bases left unmatched: 4. This CDR3 is CAIRLAENNEQFF. The CDR3 DNA follows: TGTGCCATCAGGCTAGCGGAGAACAATGAGCAGTTCTTC.

This clonotype was found a few times. This chain links TRBV4-1 with TRBJ2-7; weak D call: TRBD2 (6 bases). This CDR3 is 13 amino acids long. V was clipped by 3 bases and J by 2 bases, with 8 bases between them. Germline CDR1 and CDR2: MGHRA and YSYEKL. The CDR3 DNA is TGCGCCAGCAGCCAGGGAGGAACCTACGAGCAGTACTTC. Residues: CASSQGGTYEQYF.

The CDR3 loop reads CASSQGNEQFF. CDR3 coding DNA: TGCGCCAGCAGCCAGGGGAATGAGCAGTTCTTC. V usage is TRBV4-1 and J usage is TRBJ2-1; unclear D gene. The CDR3 extends over 11 amino acids. The V gene lost 3 bases and the J gene lost 7 bases, with 4 bases spanning the gap. CDR1 MGHRA and CDR2 YSYEKL come from the germline V gene.

By sample share, this clonotype is medium-sized. The CDR3 region has the DNA TGTGCCACCAGCAGCACAACCGGGGGGACAGCTAACTATGGCTACACCTTC. It yields the protein CATSSTTGGTANYGYTF. The rearrangement uses TRBV15 and TRBJ1-2; 7 bases are shared with TRBD1. CDR3 length: 17 residues. Germline V gene lookup returns CDR1 LNHNV and CDR2 YYDKDF (reference sequence). The ends lost 3 bases at V and 0 bases at J; junction bases unmatched: 10.